These T cell receptor beta chains were read from a single sample in a study of blood T cells in healthy people across ages. TCRdb recomputed calls from the 5' RACE reads with MiXCR, one row per CDR3 protein. Of some 290,000 distinct CDR3 sequences in the sample, 25% to 30% were seen once. The specimen sequenced was blood. Receptors were obtained from a woman between 65 and 79 years old in good health. CDR3s include the opening cysteine and the closing phenylalanine or tryptophan. The order of the fields is J gene, V gene, CDR3 protein.

TRBJ1-3 TRBV4-1 CASSQGPQRENTIYF
NA TRBV11-2 CASRFSEAYEQYF
TRBJ1-6 TRBV20-1 CSARGAGGQNSPLHF
TRBJ2-3 TRBV7-2 CASRGNSDTQYF
TRBJ1-1 TRBV3-1 CASSQGSEAFF
TRBJ2-7 TRBV18 CASSPSPDYEQYF
NA TRBV20-1 CSAGGSGIYEQYF
TRBJ1-4 TRBV5-1 CASRPGQGEKLFF
TRBJ1-5 TRBV7-2 CASNPGGQLSNQPQHF
TRBJ1-2 TRBV4-1 CASSQEGLGYGYTF
TRBJ2-1 TRBV11-2 CASSLSVAGGPYNEQFF
TRBJ2-3 TRBV20-1 CGEAGGSDTQYF
TRBJ2-3 TRBV29-1 CSLWTGRSQDTQYF
TRBJ2-1 TRBV4-1 CASSSLFGDKAYNEQFF
TRBJ2-1 TRBV7-7 CASSTSPSRGNEQFF